The following is a T cell receptor beta chain sequence with its context. Its antigen is as yet unknown. The V segment lost 6 bases and the J segment 3 bases; nucleotides outside the gene matches: 4. This CDR3 region has 14 residues. The germline CDR1 and CDR2 sequences are MNHEY and SVGAGI. The record originates from a study of lymphopenia after photon versus proton radiotherapy. Study-level points and caveats: Relative stability marked proton patients; photon patients lost diversity and naive cells. Survival link was tested only in deceased patients; proton benefit remains a possibility. After the lymphocyte nadir, photon-treated repertoires showed oligoclonal expansion, especially of CD8+ Temra cells.

Measured with immunoSEQ multiplex PCR; TCRdb has only the in-frame clones, and not every one. The repertoire holds 50,000 to 60,000 clones, with more than 85% as singletons. The sample consisted of peripheral blood, taken from a patient treated with photon-based radiotherapy. This clonotype was sampled from a woman aged 40 to 50 with cholangiocarcinoma. The genes are TRBV6-5 and TRBJ1-5; the match to TRBD1 covers 8 bases. The CDR3 nucleotides are TGTGCCAGCAGAAAGACAGGGGACAATCAGCCCCAGCATTTT. This sequence encodes CASRKTGDNQPQHF.